What follows describes a single TCR beta chain. Its antigen has not been determined. Base qualities were left out, and no much larger clone turns up one base away. The trial excluded patients who had a history of autoimmune disease or who were on systemic immunosuppression. Peripheral blood for TCR sequencing was collected from all dose cohorts at baseline, on cycle 4 day 1, and on cycle 7 day 1. The samples were drawn from a first-in-human, open-label, multicenter phase I dose-escalation trial of ivuxolimab. Adults with locally advanced or metastatic melanoma, renal cell, hepatocellular, or head and neck squamous cell carcinoma were enrolled in the trial. Before TCR sequencing, CD4+ T cells and CD8+ T cells were sorted from peripheral blood as separate populations. For sequencing of the TCRbeta CDR3 region, genomic DNA was extracted from the sorted cells. The immunoSEQ Assay was used for sequencing of TCRbeta CDR3 regions. TCRdb took over this immuneACCESS table, retaining in-frame rearrangements with V and J assigned. Such tables are incomplete; in checked studies, under half of the missing clones stem from an unresolved V gene, and the remainder is unexplained. Present in this sample are some 58,000 clones, around four fifths of which were seen just once. Of the sample, about 3.5% is held by the ten largest clones.

The data derive from a study of OX40 agonist ivuxolimab in advanced cancers. Study-wide context: Ivuxolimab was an agonistic, fully human IgG2 monoclonal antibody directed against OX40 (CD134), a costimulatory receptor. Intravenous ivuxolimab was administered to patients every 2 weeks at six dose levels: 0.01, 0.1, 0.3, 1.5, 3 and 10 mg/kg. Among the approximately 50 dose-escalation patients, about 20 had hepatocellular carcinoma, 15 or so melanoma, 9 renal cell carcinoma and 9 head and neck cancer. In the dose-escalation cohort, more than 75% of patients were male, and the mean age was approximately 60 years, with a range of about 23 to 80. Prior anti-PD-1, anti-PD-L1 or anti-CTLA-4 therapy was permitted, and less than 45% of dose-escalation patients had received checkpoint inhibitors. Three dose-escalation patients achieved partial responses, one with hepatocellular carcinoma and two with cutaneous melanoma. The point of sequencing TCRbeta in the periphery was to test whether ivuxolimab changed TCR sequence diversity and drove clonal T-cell expansion. The paper describes the monotherapy dose-escalation part (N of about 54 patients) of the phase I trial of ivuxolimab.

CDR1 and CDR2, looked up from the germline V gene (reference sequence), are LNHDA and SQIVND. The V end gives up 1 base and the J end 5 bases, leaving 10 bases in the junction not matched to a gene. There are 17 amino acids in the CDR3, from cysteine to phenylalanine inclusive. Kept here is only the CDR3 DNA, which spans 51 bases and is read in frame from base 1. The research as a whole found: After ivuxolimab, expanded clones were on average more numerous among CD8+ T cells than among CD4+ T cells. The antigen specificity of the clonally expanded peripheral T cells was not determined. At doses of 0.1 to 3.0 mg/kg, clonal expansion of both CD4+ and CD8+ T cells in blood was seen between baseline and week 6. Low levels of normalized T-cell clonal expansion were also seen in some patients who did not respond. Partial responders in the 0.1-3.0 mg/kg groups had among the lowest normalized peripheral clonal expansion, especially among CD8+ T cells.

This chain joins TRBV19 to TRBJ2-7, with 11 bases matching TRBD1. The sample here was CD4+ or CD8+ T cells sorted from blood, taken in a trial of the OX40 agonist ivuxolimab. The TCR originated in an adult with an advanced solid tumor such as melanoma, head and neck, liver or kidney cancer. The nucleotide sequence reads as follows: TGTGCCAGTAGTATAGGCGCTCCGGGACAGGGGGTTCACGAGCAGTACTTC. The translation is CASSIGAPGQGVHEQYF.